One sample yielded the 27 T cell receptor beta chains listed below, sequenced in a study of cytomegalovirus exposure and HLA in healthy donors. In the PCR, 60 Vbeta and 13 Jbeta primers were used. The method was immunoSEQ multiplex PCR; TCRdb's version includes in-frame clones alone and lacks a portion of them. The data hold 120,000 to 150,000 clones, with approximately 82% observed a single time. Sequenced input: PBMCs. The receptors were sampled from a young man in good health and CMV-seropositive.

The chain uses TRBV6-1 and TRBJ1-4; TRBD1 is a possible D gene (5 bases). CDR3 length: 14 amino acids. Germline V gene data show CDR1 as MNHNS and CDR2 as SASEGT. V shed 7 bases and J shed 4 bases, with 13 bases lying between them. This chain's CDR3 is CASKLGGNNEKLFF. The CDR3, as DNA: TGTGCCAGCAAATTGGGGGGAAATAATGAAAAACTGTTTTTT.

This chain uses TRBV5-1 with TRBJ2-2; TRBD1 matches 7 bases. The ends lost 3 bases at V and 0 bases at J; junction bases unmatched: 11. This CDR3 contains 18 residues. CDR1 is SGHRS, CDR2 YFSETQ, per germline. The CDR3 sequence: CASSYPGQRLPNTGELFF. The CDR3 DNA reads TGCGCCAGCAGCTATCCGGGACAGAGATTACCGAACACCGGGGAGCTGTTTTTT.

The count of this clone is one. V is TRBV29-1 and J is TRBJ2-3, with TRBD2 matching 14 bases. Germline loops: CDR1 SQVTM, CDR2 ANQGSEA. The CDR3 covers 14 residues. Losses at the gene ends were 5 bases for V and 6 bases for J; bases not matched to a gene: 4. CDR3 bases: TGCAGCGTTTCCGGGACTAGCGGGAGCGATACGCAGTATTTT. Translation: CSVSGTSGSDTQYF.

There are a few counts of this clone. J is TRBJ2-7 and V is TRBV2; TRBD1 matches 7 bases. J was trimmed by 1 base and V by 5 bases; bases with no gene match: 2. Germline loops: CDR1 SNHLY, CDR2 FYNNEI. This CDR3 is built from 13 residues. CDR3 in amino acids: CASSWGQSYEQYF. The CDR3 coding sequence is TGTGCCAGCAGTTGGGGACAGTCCTACGAGCAGTACTTC.

V and J are TRBV7-6 and TRBJ1-1; TRBD1 agrees at 12 bases. Trimming took 2 bases from V and 0 from J; bases not matched to a gene: 4. Germline loops: CDR1 SGHVS, CDR2 FNYEAQ. CDR3 length equals 17 residues. The CDR3 loop reads CASSLKWDRGLNTEAFF. The CDR3 coding sequence is TGTGCCAGCAGCTTAAAGTGGGACAGGGGGCTGAACACTGAAGCTTTCTTT.

The rearrangement joins TRBV11-2 to TRBJ2-7; TRBD1 matches 7 bases. The CDR3 has 16 amino acids. V lost 5 bases and J lost 2; bases outside the gene matches: 12. The germline CDR1 and CDR2 sequences are SGHAT and FQNNGV. The CDR3 sequence is CASSQDQTGMTYEQYF. The CDR3 DNA follows: TGTGCCAGCAGCCAGGATCAGACAGGGATGACCTACGAGCAGTACTTC. The full variable domain, in which reference TRBV11-2 and TRBJ2-7 provide the parts outside the CDR3, is EAGVAQSPRYKIIEKRQSVAFWCNPISGHATLYWYQQILGQGPKLLIQFQNNGVVDDSQLPKDRFSAERLKGVDSTLKIQPAKLEDSAVYLCASSQDQTGMTYEQYFGPGTRLTVT.

Comment on this clone: This specimen includes other DNA sequences encoding the same CDR3. The chain has TRBV5-4 and TRBJ2-7; 10 nucleotides agree with TRBD2. J was trimmed by 7 bases and V by 2 bases; bases with no gene match: 6. The germline CDR1 and CDR2 sequences are SGHNT and YYREEE (reference sequence). The CDR3 loop spans 14 amino acids. The CDR3 is CASSLAGGPREQYF. The CDR3 nucleotides read TGTGCCAGCAGCTTAGCGGGAGGGCCTCGGGAGCAGTACTTC.

The chain has TRBV29-1 and TRBJ1-2, with unresolved D. Germline lookup yields CDR1 SQVTM and CDR2 ANQGSEA. This CDR3 has 17 residues. The chain's CDR3 is CIRVQREPFLLGGGYTF. The DNA of the CDR3 is TGCATCAGAGTCCAACGAGAGCCTTTTTTGTTAGGAGGTGGCTACACCTTC.

With respect to this clone: Within the sample, other DNA sequences also encode this same CDR3. The gene calls are TRBV28 and TRBJ2-1; TRBD1 aligns across 7 bases. Germline trimming cut 6 bases from V and 0 bases from J; bases unmatched to any gene: 2. Germline V gene data show CDR1 as MDHEN and CDR2 as SYDVKM. This CDR3 contains 14 residues. The CDR3 bases are TGTGCCAGCAGCCCAGGGGGCTCCTACAATGAGCAGTTCTTC. This sequence encodes CASSPGGSYNEQFF.

The chain has TRBV28 and TRBJ2-2, with D tentatively TRBD1 (6 bases). The germline gives CDR1 MDHEN, CDR2 SYDVKM. V was trimmed by 4 bases and J by 4 bases, leaving 13 bases between them. This CDR3 is built from 15 residues. CDR3 in amino acids: CASSSFYRATGELFF. The CDR3 DNA is TGTGCCAGCAGTTCCTTTTACAGGGCCACCGGGGAGCTGTTTTTT.

The gene calls are TRBV11-2 and TRBJ2-7; maybe TRBD2 (5 bases). Germline V gene data show CDR1 as SGHAT and CDR2 as FQNNGV. CDR3 length equals 16 residues. V lost 5 bases, J lost 3 bases, and 20 bases lay in between. In DNA, the CDR3 is TGTGCCAGCAGCGAAAATAGACCGGGATTCTACTACGAGCAGTACTTC. This translates into CASSENRPGFYYEQYF.

DNA for the CDR3: TGTGCCAGCGGACAGGGGGCGAACGGGGAGCTGTTTTTT. This codes for CASGQGANGELFF. This chain uses TRBV2 with TRBJ2-2, with 11 positions matching TRBD1. This CDR3 is 13 amino acids long. The germline V gene encodes CDR1 SNHLY and CDR2 FYNNEI. Unmatched junction bases numbered 3, after V lost 8 bases and J lost 7 bases.

The chain is built from TRBV6-5 and TRBJ2-5; maybe TRBD2 (6 bases). V lost 6 bases and J 2 bases, leaving 10 bases between the germline ends. Germline-derived CDR1 and CDR2 are MNHEY and SVGAGI. This CDR3 has 13 amino acids. CDR3 sequence: CASRDGTQETQYF. For the CDR3, the DNA is TGTGCCAGCAGGGATGGGACTCAAGAGACCCAGTACTTC.

V gene TRBV15 combines with J gene TRBJ2-7; 7 bases line up with TRBD1. Germline V CDR1 and CDR2: LNHNV, YYDKDF (reference sequence). The CDR3 is 12 residues long. Trimming removed 1 base from V and 12 bases from J; junction bases left unmatched: 6. This CDR3 is CATSRAGQVLYF. The CDR3 bases are TGTGCCACCAGCAGAGCCGGACAGGTTCTGTACTTC.

The chain carries TRBV18 and TRBJ1-2; 7 nucleotides agree with TRBD1. Germline V gene sequence: CDR1 KGHSH, CDR2 LQKENI. The CDR3 is 14 amino acids. V lost 6 bases and J lost 4; bases outside the gene matches: 8. Here the CDR3 DNA reads TGTGCCAGCTCCCCCGGACAGGCGATCTATGGCTACACCTTC. Its protein product is CASSPGQAIYGYTF.

This chain's CDR3 is CASSLVSPVDTEAFF. Here the CDR3 DNA reads TGTGCCAGCAGCTTAGTAAGTCCAGTCGACACTGAAGCTTTCTTT. The chain has TRBV11-2 and TRBJ1-1; the D is unclear. Between the trimmed V and J ends, which lost 1 base and 3 bases, there was a span of 12 bases. The CDR3 spans 15 residues. Germline V gene lookup returns CDR1 SGHAT and CDR2 FQNNGV.

J is TRBJ2-5 and V is TRBV28, with D maybe TRBD2 (5 bases). Germline CDR1 reads MDHEN; CDR2 reads SYDVKM. The CDR3 sequence is 17 residues long. V lost 5 bases, J lost 0 bases, and 19 bases lay in between. The CDR3 sequence: CASSQMRESPYQETQYF. The CDR3 DNA sequence: TGTGCCAGCAGTCAGATGAGGGAATCCCCGTACCAAGAGACCCAGTACTTC.

The CDR3, as DNA: TGTGCCAGCAGCTACGGTTGGGGAGGCACAGATACGCAGTATTTT. As protein: CASSYGWGGTDTQYF. The chain links TRBV5-4 to TRBJ2-3, with a possible D match to TRBD2 (5 bases). The V gene lost 3 bases and the J gene lost 1 base, with 12 bases spanning the gap. The length of the CDR3 is 15 residues. CDR1 SGHNT and CDR2 YYREEE come from the germline V gene (reference sequence).

The chain uses TRBV29-1 and TRBJ2-7; D might be TRBD2 (5 bases). CDR3 size: 12 residues. CDR1 and CDR2 (germline): SQVTM, ANQGSEA. Trimming pared 3 bases from V and 9 bases from J, leaving 15 bases between. The CDR3 nucleotides read TGCAGCGTTGAGACGCCGAGCGGAGGGCAGTACTTC. Translation: CSVETPSGGQYF.

The J gene is TRBJ2-7, the V gene TRBV5-1, with 7 nucleotides matching TRBD1. From germline, CDR1 is SGHRS and CDR2 YFSETQ. The CDR3 has 15 residues. Trimming cost V 0 bases and J 4 bases; bases outside gene matches: 7. The DNA of the CDR3 is TGCGCCAGCAGCTTGGCGTTAACAGGGGCGTACGAGCAGTACTTC. It yields the protein CASSLALTGAYEQYF.

V gene TRBV19 combines with J gene TRBJ2-2; 8 nucleotides align to TRBD1. The CDR3 sequence is 16 residues long. V trimming: 5 bases; J trimming: 6 bases; junction bases outside the gene matches: 11. The germline V gene has CDR1 LNHDA and CDR2 SQIVND (reference sequence). The CDR3 DNA reads as TGTGCCAGTAGTTCTGACAGGGGTGATATGGCCGGGGAGCTGTTTTTT. It is translated as CASSSDRGDMAGELFF. The full variable domain, rest sourced from reference TRBV19 and TRBJ2-2, is DGGITQSPKYLFRKEGQNVTLSCEQNLNHDAMYWYRQDPGQGLRLIYYSQIVNDFQKGDIAEGYSVSREKKESFPLTVTSAQKNPTAFYLCASSSDRGDMAGELFFGEGSRLTVL.

This clone has just one count. The chain uses TRBV14 and TRBJ2-7, with TRBD2 as a possible D gene (5 bases). The CDR3 is made up of 14 amino acids. Germline values: CDR1 SGHDN, CDR2 FVKESK. V was trimmed by 4 bases and J by 0 bases, leaving 10 bases between them. The CDR3 spells CASSPGIGSYEQYF. CDR3 DNA sequence: TGTGCCAGCAGCCCGGGGATTGGCTCCTACGAGCAGTACTTC.

This rearrangement joins TRBV18 to TRBJ1-1; TRBD1 aligns across 10 bases. Trimming removed 3 bases from V and 0 bases from J; junction bases left unmatched: 7. The CDR3 is made up of 17 amino acids. CDR1 is KGHSH and CDR2 is LQKENI in the germline V gene. The chain's CDR3 is CASSPRTGGAMNTEAFF. CDR3 nucleotide sequence: TGTGCCAGCTCACCTCGGACAGGGGGAGCGATGAACACTGAAGCTTTCTTT.

The chain combines TRBV27 with TRBJ2-3; no reliable D call. The ends were cut back, 6 bases at V and 0 bases at J, with 13 bases in the middle. Germline-derived CDR1 and CDR2 are MNHEY and SMNVEV (reference sequence). The CDR3 runs 15 residues. In nucleotides, the CDR3 is TGTGCCAGCAGACCCTTGCCGGTAAGCACAGATACGCAGTATTTT. It specifies CASRPLPVSTDTQYF.

This clone occurred once. This rearrangement joins TRBV27 to TRBJ2-1; 8 bases line up with TRBD1. CDR1 is MNHEY and CDR2 is SMNVEV in the germline V gene (reference sequence). This CDR3 has 15 residues. The V segment lost 4 bases and the J segment 8 bases; nucleotides outside the gene matches: 10. CDR3: CASSSRDRITDEQFF. The CDR3 nucleotides are TGTGCCAGCAGTTCCCGGGACAGGATAACCGATGAGCAGTTCTTC.

The genes are TRBV6-4 and TRBJ1-2, with 10 bases lining up with TRBD1. Germline-derived CDR1 and CDR2 are MRHNA and SNTAGT. V trimming: 0 bases; J trimming: 4 bases; junction bases outside the gene matches: 2. The CDR3 contains 15 residues. CDR3 amino acids: CASSDSGTGVYGYTF. In DNA, the CDR3 is TGTGCCAGCAGTGACTCGGGGACAGGGGTCTATGGCTACACCTTC.

V usage is TRBV6-4 and J usage is TRBJ2-3; 12 nucleotides line up with TRBD1. With V trimmed by 6 bases and J by 6 bases, 7 bases remained unmatched. CDR1 and CDR2 from the germline V gene are MRHNA and SNTAGT. There are 15 residues in the CDR3. CDR3 amino acids: CASSPGTGGLDTQYF. The CDR3 coding sequence is TGTGCCAGCAGCCCCGGGACAGGGGGCTTGGATACGCAGTATTTT.